This TCR beta chain emerged from a study of T cell repertoires in cytomegalovirus infection (dated by TCRdb to between 2018 and 2021). Study-level background: Because public TCR beta signatures pointed to carriage of CMV infection together with the matching HLA type, the HLA type of each donor mattered for the analysis. Summary of the overall study and its limitations: The ex vivo response was dominated by HLA-C-restricted CMV-specific TCR beta clonotypes, which also provided the single most frequent clonotype in two of eight donors. In both this cohort and an independent cohort of 350 to 400 donors, the cumulative frequency of public TCR beta family members distinguished carriers of CMV infection plus the relevant HLA type.

With regard to this clonotype: Its target antigen remains unknown. No per-base quality is available; no much larger clone lies one base away.

The instrument given in TCRdb is Illumina HiSeq 1500. Using fastp at Q25 and MiXCR, TCRdb reprocessed the public reads and kept productive beta chains. When rows share a CDR3 protein, they turn into one entry using the most common DNA and genes. The sample records approximately 500,000 distinct CDR3 sequences, 26% of which are singletons. Around 13% of the sample lies in the top ten. Per the germline V gene, SGHVS is the CDR1 and FQNEAQ is the CDR2. The junction carries 15 bases between V and J, which are trimmed by 4 bases and 2 bases respectively. Taken from cysteine to valine, the CDR3 has 15 residues. CDR3 DNA only is kept here, 45 bases in frame from base 1.

The TCR was taken from a human donor in good health (CMV status not recorded). Some clones in this sample may be carry-over from other donors' samples. In this chain, TRBV7-8 is recombined with TRBJ2-7; the D gene is possibly TRBD1 or TRBD2, each agreeing over 5 bases. The specimen sequenced was PBMCs. The DNA sequence reads TGTGCCAGCAGCTCCGGGACCACCTATCCCTACGAGCAGTACGTC. This yields the protein CASSSGTTYPYEQYV.